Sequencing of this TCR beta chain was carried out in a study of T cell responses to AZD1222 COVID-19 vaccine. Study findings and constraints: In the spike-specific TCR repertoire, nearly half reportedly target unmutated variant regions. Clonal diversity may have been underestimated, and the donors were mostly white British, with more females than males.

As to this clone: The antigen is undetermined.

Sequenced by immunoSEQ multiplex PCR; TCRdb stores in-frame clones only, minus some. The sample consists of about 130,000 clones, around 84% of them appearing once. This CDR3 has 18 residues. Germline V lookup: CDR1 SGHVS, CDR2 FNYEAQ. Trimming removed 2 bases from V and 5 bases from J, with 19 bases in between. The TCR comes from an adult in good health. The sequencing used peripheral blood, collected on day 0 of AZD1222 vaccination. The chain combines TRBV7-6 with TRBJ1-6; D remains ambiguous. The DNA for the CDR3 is TGTGCCAGCAGCTTATATTCTATCGGAAGGTCTAATAATTCACCCCTCCACTTT. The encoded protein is CASSLYSIGRSNNSPLHF.